These 16 T cell receptor beta chains came from one sample sequenced in a study of control samples from healthy donors and cancer patients. Libraries were prepared by immunoSEQ multiplex PCR; TCRdb keeps only in-frame clonotypes and omits some of them. The sample consists of fewer than 150,000 clones, 80% to 95% of them appearing once. Sequenced input: blood. These receptors came from a man between 18 and 29 years old in good health.

V is TRBV29-1 and J is TRBJ1-2; tentatively, D is TRBD1 (6 bases). With 3 bases removed from V and 8 bases from J, the gap between germline ends came to 13 bases. This CDR3 spans 12 amino acids. Germline CDR1 reads SQVTM; CDR2 reads ANQGSEA. For the CDR3, the DNA is TGCAGCGTTGAGACAGGCTTTGAGGGCTACACCTTC. It yields the protein CSVETGFEGYTF.

The rearrangement links TRBV12-3 or TRBV12-4 to TRBJ2-1; 10 nucleotides agree with TRBD1. J was trimmed by 9 bases and V by 6 bases; bases with no gene match: 5. This CDR3 comprises 13 residues. The CDR3 sequence: CASRGRDRGEQFF. The CDR3 DNA sequence: TGTGCCAGCAGGGGACGGGACAGGGGTGAGCAGTTCTTC.

V and J are TRBV30 and TRBJ2-1, with a tentative D call TRBD1 (6 bases). The CDR3 has 15 amino acids. The germline V gene has CDR1 GTSNPN and CDR2 SVGIG (reference sequence). Trimming pared 1 base from V and 0 bases from J, leaving 10 bases between. The CDR3 DNA follows: TGTGCCTGGAGTGGGGGGCTGAGCTCCTACAATGAGCAGTTCTTC. Protein product: CAWSGGLSSYNEQFF.

This clone was counted a single time. V and J are TRBV21-1 and TRBJ2-7; the D call in the table, TRBD1, was not verified against the DNA. TRBV21-1 is reported as a pseudogene. This CDR3 region has 14 residues. The CDR3 DNA reads as TGTGCCAGCAGCAAAGGGGACAGCCGCTACGAGCAGTACTTC. The encoded protein is CASSKGDSRYEQYF.

The rearrangement joins TRBV6-5 to TRBJ1-6; D perhaps matches TRBD1 (6 bases). Trimming pared 6 bases from V and 11 bases from J, leaving 17 bases between. Germline CDR1 MNHEY, CDR2 SVGAGI. CDR3 length: 14 residues. CDR3 nucleotides: TGTGCCAGCAGGGAGGGGCAGGGGAGGCCACCCCTCCACTTT. Its translation is CASREGQGRPPLHF.

This clone came up once. The chain has TRBV7-8 and TRBJ2-2, with TRBD1 identical over 7 bases. The V gene end was trimmed by 4 bases and the J gene end by 3 bases; junction bases not matched to a gene: 23. The CDR3 loop spans 21 amino acids. Germline CDR1 SGHVS, CDR2 FQNEAQ. In DNA, the CDR3 is TGTGCCAGCAGCTACGACAGGGACGGATCAGGGATGGGCACGGACACCGGGGAGCTGTTTTTT. Its protein is CASSYDRDGSGMGTDTGELFF.

The sample holds one count of this clone. The chain has TRBV9 and TRBJ2-1; tentatively, D is TRBD1 (5 bases). Germline V lookup: CDR1 SGDLS, CDR2 YYNGEE. This CDR3 region has 16 residues. V was clipped by 0 bases and J by 7 bases, with 17 bases between them. CDR3 residues: CASSVEGQGLTNEQFF. DNA of the CDR3: TGTGCCAGCAGCGTAGAGGGTCAGGGTTTGACGAATGAGCAGTTCTTC.

The J gene is TRBJ1-2, the V gene TRBV6-4; D is unclear. CDR3 length equals 12 residues. The germline CDR1 and CDR2 sequences are MRHNA and SNTAGT. V lost 6 bases, J lost 8 bases, and 13 bases lay in between. The CDR3 bases are TGTGCCAGCAGCGAGCGTCCAAGGGGCTACACCTTC. It encodes CASSERPRGYTF.

The rearrangement uses TRBV5-1 and TRBJ2-4; possible D gene TRBD1, 6 bases. CDR1 and CDR2 from the germline V gene are SGHRS and YFSETQ. The CDR3 contains 15 residues. Deletions cut 4 bases from V and 1 base from J, with 12 bases between. CDR3 in amino acids: CASSVLQGAKNIQYF. In nucleotides, the CDR3 is TGCGCCAGCAGCGTACTTCAGGGGGCCAAAAACATTCAGTACTTC. Looking up the rest from reference TRBV5-1 and TRBJ2-4 gives the full variable domain: KAGVTQTPRYLIKTRGQQVTLSCSPISGHRSVSWYQQTPGQGLQFLFEYFSETQRNKGNFPGRFSGRQFSNSRSEMNVSTLELGDSALYLCASSVLQGAKNIQYFGAGTRLSVL.

This clone was observed a single time. V gene TRBV2 combines with J gene TRBJ2-7; tentative D call: TRBD1 (6 bases). The CDR3 is 12 amino acids. V was shortened by 5 bases and J by 4 bases, with 9 bases between the two germline ends. CDR1 is SNHLY and CDR2 is FYNNEI in the germline V gene. The CDR3 region is CASSSGAYEQYV. Here the CDR3 DNA reads TGTGCCAGCAGTTCAGGGGCTTACGAGCAGTACGTC.

The CDR3, as DNA: TGTGCCACCAGTGATTCGATGGACACCTCTGGTGGCTACACCTTC. Translated: CATSDSMDTSGGYTF. The V and J genes are TRBV24-1 and TRBJ1-2; TRBD1 is a possible D gene (5 bases). Germline V gene data show CDR1 as KGHDR and CDR2 as SFDVKD. This CDR3 spans 15 amino acids. Trimming cost V 2 bases and J 7 bases, with 16 bases left between them.

The rearrangement links TRBV5-1 to TRBJ2-3, with TRBD2 matching 12 bases. Germline V gene lookup returns CDR1 SGHRS and CDR2 YFSETQ. With V trimmed by 4 bases and J by 0 bases, 3 bases remained unmatched. This CDR3 spans 16 amino acids. The CDR3 coding sequence is TGCGCCAGCAGCGGGGGGACTAGCGGGAGCACAGATACGCAGTATTTT. It yields the protein CASSGGTSGSTDTQYF.

The chain joins TRBV18 to TRBJ1-6; 7 bases line up with TRBD1. CDR3 length: 15 amino acids. CDR1 and CDR2 from the germline V gene are KGHSH and LQKENI. After removal of 5 bases from V and 10 bases from J, the junction contained 11 bases not matched to a gene. The DNA for the CDR3 is TGTGCCAGCTCATCGGGACAGCCACCGGTCTCACCCCTCCACTTT. Amino acid sequence: CASSSGQPPVSPLHF.

The V gene is TRBV4-1, the J gene TRBJ1-3; D remains unclear. The CDR3 covers 16 residues. CDR1 is MGHRA and CDR2 is YSYEKL in the germline V gene. The germline V and J ends were trimmed by 1 base and 0 bases, with 10 bases remaining between them. CDR3 bases: TGCGCCAGCAGCCAAGTGTCTATCCTCTCTGGAAACACCATATATTTT. This encodes CASSQVSILSGNTIYF.

The rearrangement joins TRBV5-1 to TRBJ2-1; TRBD1 matches at 8 bases. Unmatched junction bases numbered 7, after V lost 4 bases and J lost 4 bases. The CDR3 sequence is 15 residues long. Looked up from germline, CDR1 is SGHRS and CDR2 is YFSETQ. DNA of the CDR3: TGCGCCAGCAGCCCCCCGGACAGGGATTACAATGAGCAGTTCTTC. It encodes CASSPPDRDYNEQFF.

V is TRBV30 and J is TRBJ1-3; D call uncertain. V lost 6 bases, J lost 2 bases, and 11 bases lay in between. The CDR3 is 13 amino acids. From germline, CDR1 is GTSNPN and CDR2 SVGIG (reference sequence). CDR3 region: CACPGLAGNTIYF. Here the CDR3 DNA reads TGTGCCTGCCCGGGGTTAGCTGGAAACACCATATATTTT.